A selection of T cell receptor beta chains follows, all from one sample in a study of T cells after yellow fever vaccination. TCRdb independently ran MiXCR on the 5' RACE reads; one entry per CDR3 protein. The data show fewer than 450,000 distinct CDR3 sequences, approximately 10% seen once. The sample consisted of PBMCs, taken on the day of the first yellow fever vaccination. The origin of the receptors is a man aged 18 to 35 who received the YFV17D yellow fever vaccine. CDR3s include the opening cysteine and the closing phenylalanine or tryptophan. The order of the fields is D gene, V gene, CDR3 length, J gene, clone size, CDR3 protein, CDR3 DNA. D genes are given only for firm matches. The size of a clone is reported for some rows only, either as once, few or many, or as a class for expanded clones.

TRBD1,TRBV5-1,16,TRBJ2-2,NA,CASSRAGTANTGELFF,TGCGCCAGCAGTAGAGCCGGGACAGCAAACACCGGGGAGCTGTTTTTT
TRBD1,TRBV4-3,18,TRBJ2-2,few,CASSQNPSGTGLSGELFF,TGCGCCAGCAGCCAAAATCCTTCCGGGACAGGGTTATCCGGGGAGCTGTTTTTT
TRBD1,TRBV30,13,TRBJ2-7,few,CAWSRGLDYEQYF,TGTGCCTGGAGCAGGGGGCTCGACTACGAGCAGTACTTC
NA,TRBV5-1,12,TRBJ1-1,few,CASSSDRYEAFF,TGCGCCAGCAGCTCCGACAGGTATGAAGCTTTCTTT
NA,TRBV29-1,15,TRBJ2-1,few,CSAEGGMNSYNEQFF,TGCAGCGCCGAGGGCGGGATGAACTCCTACAATGAGCAGTTCTTC
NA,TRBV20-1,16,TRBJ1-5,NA,CSASNGDLYSNQPQHF,TGCAGTGCTAGTAACGGGGACCTCTATAGCAATCAGCCCCAGCATTTT
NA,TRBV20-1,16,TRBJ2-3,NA,CSARGKRLSGTDTQYF,TGCAGTGCTAGAGGAAAAAGGTTGTCGGGCACAGATACGCAGTATTTT
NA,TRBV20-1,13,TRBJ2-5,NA,CSAVGRLKETQYF,TGCAGTGCCGTCGGACGGTTAAAAGAGACCCAGTACTTC
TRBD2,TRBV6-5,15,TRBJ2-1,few,CASSYSILADNEQFF,TGTGCCAGCAGTTACTCGATACTAGCGGACAATGAGCAGTTCTTC
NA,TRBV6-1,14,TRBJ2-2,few,CASSYALNTGELFF,TGTGCCAGCAGTTATGCGCTTAACACCGGGGAGCTGTTTTTT
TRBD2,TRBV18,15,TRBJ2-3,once,CASSEILAGTDTQYF,TGTGCCAGCTCAGAAATTTTAGCGGGGACAGATACGCAGTATTTT
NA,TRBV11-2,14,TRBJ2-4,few,CASSLRQAKNIQYF,TGTGCCAGCAGCTTACGACAGGCGAAAAACATTCAGTACTTC
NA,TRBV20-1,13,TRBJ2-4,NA,CSARRSGKGKQYF,TGCAGTGCTAGAAGGTCCGGGAAGGGAAAGCAGTACTTC
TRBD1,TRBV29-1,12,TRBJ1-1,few,CSVDRGRTEAFF,TGCAGCGTGGACAGGGGGAGGACTGAAGCTTTCTTT
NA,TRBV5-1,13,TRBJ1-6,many,CASSLDTDSPLHF,TGCGCCAGCAGCTTGGATACAGATTCACCCCTCCACTTT
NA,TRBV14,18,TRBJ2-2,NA,CASSQDGTDSLNTGELFF,TGTGCCAGCAGCCAAGACGGAACGGACAGCTTAAACACCGGGGAGCTGTTTTTT
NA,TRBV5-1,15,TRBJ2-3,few,CASSGGLILGDTQYF,TGCGCCAGCAGCGGCGGCCTTATCTTAGGAGATACGCAGTATTTT
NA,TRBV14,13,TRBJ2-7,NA,CASSQDRGDEQYF,TGTGCCAGCAGCCAAGATCGCGGGGACGAGCAGTACTTC
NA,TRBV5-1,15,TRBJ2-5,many,CASSLDPVQTETQYF,TGCGCCAGCAGCTTGGATCCCGTCCAAACGGAGACCCAGTACTTC
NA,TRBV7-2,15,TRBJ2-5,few,CASSLAAGAQGTQYF,TGTGCCAGCAGCTTAGCAGCAGGGGCGCAGGGGACCCAGTACTTC
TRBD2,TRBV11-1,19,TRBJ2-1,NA,CASSTGRSGGKPSYNEQFF,TGTGCCAGCAGCACGGGGAGGAGCGGGGGAAAACCCTCCTACAATGAGCAGTTCTTC
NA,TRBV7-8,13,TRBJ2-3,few,CASSFWSTDTQYF,TGTGCCAGCAGCTTCTGGAGCACAGATACGCAGTATTTT
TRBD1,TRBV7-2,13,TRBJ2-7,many,CASSVDRAYEQYF,TGTGCCAGCAGCGTCGACAGGGCCTACGAGCAGTACTTC
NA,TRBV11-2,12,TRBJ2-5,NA,CASSFISSAQYF,TGTGCCAGCAGCTTCATCAGTTCGGCCCAGTACTTC
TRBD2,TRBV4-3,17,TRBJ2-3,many,CASSQDPLAGSTDTQYF,TGCGCCAGCAGCCAAGATCCACTAGCGGGGAGCACAGATACGCAGTATTTT
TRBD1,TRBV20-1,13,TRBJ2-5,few,CSAQQGAPETQYF,TGCAGTGCTCAGCAGGGGGCCCCAGAGACCCAGTACTTC
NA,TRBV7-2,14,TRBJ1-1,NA,CASSLNSRAGEAFF,TGTGCCAGCAGCTTAAACAGTAGGGCGGGTGAAGCTTTCTTT
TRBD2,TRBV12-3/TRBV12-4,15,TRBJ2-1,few,CASRRTSGGRNEQFF,TGTGCCAGCAGGCGGACTAGCGGGGGTAGGAATGAGCAGTTCTTC
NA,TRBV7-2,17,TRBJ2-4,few,CASSLRSNPWAKNIQYF,TGTGCCAGCAGCTTACGTTCGAACCCCTGGGCCAAAAACATTCAGTACTTC
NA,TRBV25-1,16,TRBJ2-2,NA,CAPTPLDRRSTGELFF,TGTGCCCCCACGCCCTTGGACCGAAGATCCACCGGGGAGCTGTTTTTT
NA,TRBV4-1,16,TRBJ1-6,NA,CASSQEEGRYNSPLHF,TGCGCCAGCAGCCAAGAGGAGGGGAGATATAATTCACCCCTCCACTTT
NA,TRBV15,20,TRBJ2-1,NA,CATSRDWLGQGGRAINEQFF,TGTGCCACCAGCAGAGATTGGTTAGGGCAGGGGGGCCGGGCAATTAATGAGCAGTTCTTC
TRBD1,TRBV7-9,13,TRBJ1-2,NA,CASSQGTGNGYTF,TGTGCCAGCAGCCAAGGGACAGGGAATGGCTACACCTTC
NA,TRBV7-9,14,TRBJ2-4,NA,CASRGMQGRNIQYF,TGTGCCAGCCGAGGAATGCAGGGACGAAACATTCAGTACTTC
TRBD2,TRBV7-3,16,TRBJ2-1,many,CASSLRAGDLYNEQFF,TGTGCCAGCAGCTTACGAGCGGGGGACCTCTACAATGAGCAGTTCTTC
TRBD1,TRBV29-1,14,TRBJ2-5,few,CSVERDRGVKTQYF,TGCAGCGTTGAAAGGGACAGGGGGGTAAAGACCCAGTACTTC
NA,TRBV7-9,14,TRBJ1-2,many,CASSLAEPGYGYTF,TGTGCCAGCAGCTTAGCAGAACCAGGGTATGGCTACACCTTC
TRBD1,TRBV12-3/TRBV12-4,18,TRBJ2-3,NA,CAFRHGQGALSSTDTQYF,TGTGCCTTCAGACATGGACAGGGGGCCTTAAGTAGCACAGATACGCAGTATTTT
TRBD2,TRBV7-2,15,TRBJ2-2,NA,CASTGGGRHTGELFF,TGTGCCAGCACCGGGGGGGGGCGGCACACCGGGGAGCTGTTTTTT
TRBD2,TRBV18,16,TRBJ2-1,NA,CASSQVAGLAQNEQFF,TGTGCCAGCTCACAAGTAGCGGGACTAGCTCAGAATGAGCAGTTCTTC
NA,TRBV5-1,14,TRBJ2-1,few,CASRLEGTYNEQFF,TGCGCCAGCAGACTGGAGGGGACCTACAATGAGCAGTTCTTC
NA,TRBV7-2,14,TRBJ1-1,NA,CASSLGPRGINAFF,TGTGCCAGCAGCTTAGGTCCCCGGGGAATTAATGCTTTCTTT
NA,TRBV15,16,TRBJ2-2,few,CATSREFGGPTGELFF,TGTGCCACCAGCAGAGAGTTTGGGGGCCCCACCGGGGAGCTGTTTTTT
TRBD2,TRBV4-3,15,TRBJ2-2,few,CASSQDGLAGGELFF,TGCGCCAGCAGCCAAGACGGACTAGCGGGGGGGGAGCTGTTTTTT
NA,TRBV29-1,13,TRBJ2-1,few,CSVARTEYNEQFF,TGCAGCGTCGCCCGGACAGAATACAATGAGCAGTTCTTC
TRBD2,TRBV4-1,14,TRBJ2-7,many,CASSRTEGGYEQYF,TGCGCCAGCAGCCGGACGGAGGGAGGGTACGAGCAGTACTTC
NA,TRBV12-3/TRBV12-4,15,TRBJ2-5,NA,CASSLGGWGIQTQYF,TGTGCCAGCAGTTTAGGAGGGTGGGGAATACAGACCCAGTACTTC
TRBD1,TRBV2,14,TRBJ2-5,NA,CASGLNDRGETQYF,TGTGCCAGCGGTTTAAACGACAGGGGAGAGACCCAGTACTTC
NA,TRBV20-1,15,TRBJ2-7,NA,CSARDGLGGSHEQYF,TGCAGTGCTAGAGATGGCCTGGGGGGAAGCCACGAGCAGTACTTC
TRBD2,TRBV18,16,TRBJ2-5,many,CASSPRWRGSQETQYF,TGTGCCAGCTCACCACGGTGGCGGGGGTCACAAGAGACCCAGTACTTC
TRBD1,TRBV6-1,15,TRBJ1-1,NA,CASSAPGQGDTEAFF,TGTGCCAGCAGCGCGCCGGGACAGGGAGACACTGAAGCTTTCTTT
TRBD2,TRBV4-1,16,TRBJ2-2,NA,CASSQAALAGTGELFF,TGCGCCAGCAGCCAAGCAGCACTAGCGGGGACCGGGGAGCTGTTTTTT
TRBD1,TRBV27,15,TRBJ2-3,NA,CASSIGTGAMDTQYF,TGTGCCAGCAGTATTGGGACAGGGGCGATGGATACGCAGTATTTT
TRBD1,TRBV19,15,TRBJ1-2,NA,CASSPRTGGVYGYTF,TGTGCCAGTAGTCCCCGGACAGGGGGCGTCTATGGCTACACCTTC
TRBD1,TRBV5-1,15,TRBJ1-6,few,CASSLSGQLNSPLHF,TGCGCCAGCAGCTTGTCGGGACAGCTAAATTCACCCCTCCACTTT
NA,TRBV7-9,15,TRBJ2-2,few,CAIPGWDNPTGELFF,TGTGCCATCCCGGGGTGGGACAATCCTACCGGGGAGCTGTTTTTT
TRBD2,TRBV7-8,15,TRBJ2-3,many,CASSPGLANTDTQYF,TGTGCCAGCAGCCCCGGACTAGCTAACACAGATACGCAGTATTTT
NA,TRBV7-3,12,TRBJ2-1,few,CASSHFTNEQFF,TGTGCCAGCAGCCACTTCACCAATGAGCAGTTCTTC
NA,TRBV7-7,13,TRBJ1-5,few,CASSLGPSQPQHF,TGTGCCAGCAGCCTTGGACCGAGTCAGCCCCAGCATTTT